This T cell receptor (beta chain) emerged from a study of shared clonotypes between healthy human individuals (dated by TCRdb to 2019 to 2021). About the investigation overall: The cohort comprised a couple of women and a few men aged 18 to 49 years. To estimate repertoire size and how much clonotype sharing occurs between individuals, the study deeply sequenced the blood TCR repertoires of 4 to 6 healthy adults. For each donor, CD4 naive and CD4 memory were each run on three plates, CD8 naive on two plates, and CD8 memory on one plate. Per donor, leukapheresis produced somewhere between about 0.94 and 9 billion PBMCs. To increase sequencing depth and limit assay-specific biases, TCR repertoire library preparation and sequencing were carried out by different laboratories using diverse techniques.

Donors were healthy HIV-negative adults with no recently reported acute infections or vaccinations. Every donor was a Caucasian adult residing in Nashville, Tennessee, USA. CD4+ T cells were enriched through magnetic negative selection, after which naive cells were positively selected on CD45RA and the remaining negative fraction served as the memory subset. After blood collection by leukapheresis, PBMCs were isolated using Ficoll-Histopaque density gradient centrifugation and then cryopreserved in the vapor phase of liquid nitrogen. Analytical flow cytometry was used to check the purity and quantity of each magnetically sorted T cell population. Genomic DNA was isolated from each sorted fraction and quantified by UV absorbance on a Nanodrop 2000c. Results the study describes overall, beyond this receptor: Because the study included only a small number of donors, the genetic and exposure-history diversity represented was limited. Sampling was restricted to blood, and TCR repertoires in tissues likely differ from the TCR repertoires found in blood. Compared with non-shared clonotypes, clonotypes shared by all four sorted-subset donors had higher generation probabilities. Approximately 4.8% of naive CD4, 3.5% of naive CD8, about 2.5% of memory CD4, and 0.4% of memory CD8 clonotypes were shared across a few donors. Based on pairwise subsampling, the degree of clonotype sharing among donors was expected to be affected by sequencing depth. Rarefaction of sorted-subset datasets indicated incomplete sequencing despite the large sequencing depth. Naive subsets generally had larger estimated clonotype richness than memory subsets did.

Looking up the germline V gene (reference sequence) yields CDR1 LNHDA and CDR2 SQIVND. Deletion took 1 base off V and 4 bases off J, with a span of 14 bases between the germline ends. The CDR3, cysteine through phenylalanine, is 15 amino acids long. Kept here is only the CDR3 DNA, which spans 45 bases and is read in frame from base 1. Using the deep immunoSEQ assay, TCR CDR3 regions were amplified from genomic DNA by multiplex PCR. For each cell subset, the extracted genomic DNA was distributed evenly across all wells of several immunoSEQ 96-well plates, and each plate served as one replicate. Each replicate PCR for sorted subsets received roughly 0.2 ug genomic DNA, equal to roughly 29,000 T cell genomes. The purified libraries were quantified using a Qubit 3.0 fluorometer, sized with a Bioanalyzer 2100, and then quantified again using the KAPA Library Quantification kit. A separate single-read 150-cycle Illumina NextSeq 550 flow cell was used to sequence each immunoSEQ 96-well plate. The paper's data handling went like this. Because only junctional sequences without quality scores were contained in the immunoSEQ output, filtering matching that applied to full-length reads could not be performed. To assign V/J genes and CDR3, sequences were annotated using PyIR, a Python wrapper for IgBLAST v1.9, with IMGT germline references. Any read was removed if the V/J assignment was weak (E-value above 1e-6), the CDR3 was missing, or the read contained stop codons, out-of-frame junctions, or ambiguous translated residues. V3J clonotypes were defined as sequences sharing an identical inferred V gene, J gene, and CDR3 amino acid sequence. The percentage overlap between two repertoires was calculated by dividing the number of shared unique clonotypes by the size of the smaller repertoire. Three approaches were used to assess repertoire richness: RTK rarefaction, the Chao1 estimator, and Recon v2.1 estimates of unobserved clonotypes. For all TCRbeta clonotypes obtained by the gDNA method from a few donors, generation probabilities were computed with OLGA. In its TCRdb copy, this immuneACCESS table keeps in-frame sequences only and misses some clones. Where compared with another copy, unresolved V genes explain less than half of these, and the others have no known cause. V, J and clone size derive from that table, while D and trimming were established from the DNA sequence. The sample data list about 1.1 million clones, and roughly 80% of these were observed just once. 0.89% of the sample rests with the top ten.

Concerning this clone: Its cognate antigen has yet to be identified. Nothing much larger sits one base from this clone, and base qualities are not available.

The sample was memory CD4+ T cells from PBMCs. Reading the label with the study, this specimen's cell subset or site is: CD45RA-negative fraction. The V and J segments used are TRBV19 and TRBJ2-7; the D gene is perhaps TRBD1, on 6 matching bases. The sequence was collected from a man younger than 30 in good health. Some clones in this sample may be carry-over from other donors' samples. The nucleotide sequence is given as TGTGCCAGTAGTATAGCGAGGGCACAGGGTTACGAGCAGTACTTC. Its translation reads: CASSIARAQGYEQYF.